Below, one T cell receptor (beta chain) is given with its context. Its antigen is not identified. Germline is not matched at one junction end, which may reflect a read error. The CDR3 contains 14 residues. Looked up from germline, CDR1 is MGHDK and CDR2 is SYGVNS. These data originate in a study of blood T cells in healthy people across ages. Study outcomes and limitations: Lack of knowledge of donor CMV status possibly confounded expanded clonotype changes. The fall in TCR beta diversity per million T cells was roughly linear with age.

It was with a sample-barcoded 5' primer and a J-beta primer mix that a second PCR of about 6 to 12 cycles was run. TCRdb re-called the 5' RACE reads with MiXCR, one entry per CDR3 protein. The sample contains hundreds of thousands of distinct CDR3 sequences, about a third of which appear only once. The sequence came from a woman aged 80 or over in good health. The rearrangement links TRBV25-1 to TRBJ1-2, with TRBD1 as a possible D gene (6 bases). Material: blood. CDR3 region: CARSATGHQNGYTF. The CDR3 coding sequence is TGTGCCCGCAGTGCCACGGGACACCAGAATGGCTACACCTTC.